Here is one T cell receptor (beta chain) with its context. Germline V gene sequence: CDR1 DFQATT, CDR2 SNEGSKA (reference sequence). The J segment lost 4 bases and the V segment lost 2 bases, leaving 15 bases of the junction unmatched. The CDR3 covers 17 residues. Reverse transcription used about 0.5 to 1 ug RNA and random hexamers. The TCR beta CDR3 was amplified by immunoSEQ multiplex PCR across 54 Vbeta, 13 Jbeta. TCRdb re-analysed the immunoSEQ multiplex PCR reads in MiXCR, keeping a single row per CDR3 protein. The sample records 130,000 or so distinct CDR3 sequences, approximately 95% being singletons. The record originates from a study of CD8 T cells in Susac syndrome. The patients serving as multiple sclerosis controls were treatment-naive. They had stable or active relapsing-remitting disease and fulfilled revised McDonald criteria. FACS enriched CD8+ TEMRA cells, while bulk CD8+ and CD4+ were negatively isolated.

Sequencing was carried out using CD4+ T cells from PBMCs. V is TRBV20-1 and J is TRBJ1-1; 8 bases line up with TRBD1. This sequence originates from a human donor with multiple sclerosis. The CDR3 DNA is TGCAGTGCTAGACCTACGGGACGGACAGGGAGGGGCACTGAAGCTTTCTTT. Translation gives CSARPTGRTGRGTEAFF.